Given below is one T cell receptor beta chain in context. Its antigen remains unidentified. Per-nucleotide qualities are absent, and no much larger clonotype sits a single base away. Explained via the paper, the time point label denotes: baseline before first vaccination. Samples from vaccinated people were obtained from the UK trials COV001 and COV002, which included a single-blind randomized controlled phase 2/3 trial of AZD1222 (ChAdOx1 nCoV-19) in healthy adults. For TCRbeta chain sequencing, PBMC samples from trial participants were taken at day 0 and at day 28 after the second dose. The data stem from a study of T cell responses to AZD1222 COVID-19 vaccine (dated by TCRdb to about 2021). As for the study more broadly: AZD1222 recipients given second doses at about 4 weeks or at about 12 weeks were pooled, since spike-specific TCR depth and breadth were not found to differ between the two schedules. Trial participants were enrolled by age into subgroups of 18-55, 56-69 and 70-plus years, and around 150, 28 and 57 TCR-sequenced participants, respectively, were included in these subgroups. A total of about 240 trial participants underwent TCR sequencing, of whom some 210 received two doses of AZD1222 and 26 received two doses of the MenACWY control vaccine.

The CDR3 regions of human TCRbeta chains were analyzed by immunosequencing. Processing in the source paper ran as follows. TCRs in the repertoires were matched against a reference library of SARS-CoV-2-specific TCRs that had been generated with the MIRA antigen-specificity platform. Breadth meant the fraction of unique TCRs that were SARS-CoV-2-associated, whereas depth meant the fraction of total T cells that were SARS-CoV-2-associated. Each spike-specific TCR was assigned to its reactive spike region and to a CD4 or CD8 class using the MIRA data. Log10-transformed breadth and depth values were compared by one-way ANOVA with Sidak's multiple comparisons tests. TCRdb took this table from immuneACCESS and kept in-frame rearrangements with V and J called. Such tables lack part of the clones; where checked against another copy, unresolved V genes explain under half of the gap, and the rest is unexplained. That table furnishes V, J and clone size, whereas the DNA furnished D and trimming. This sample comprises 100,000 to 140,000 clones, roughly 87% of them detected only once. 3.5% to 5% of the sample comes from the top ten.

Results the study describes overall, beyond this receptor: Conclusions about previously exposed vaccinees were limited because only a handful of AZD1222 recipients were SARS-CoV-2 seropositive at baseline. Participants were mostly white British, with more females than males. The authors suggested clonal diversity may have been underestimated. A significant rise in spike-specific TCR breadth and depth was observed after two AZD1222 doses relative to day 0 and relative to MenACWY recipients. The 56-69-year group was small, and its depth increase did not reach significance, likely because of low power. Reportedly, almost half of the unique spike-specific TCRs recognized epitopes lying outside the regions that are mutated in the B.1.351 and B.1.1.7 variants. Vaccine-associated CD4 TCRs spanned the whole spike protein, with dominant responses in regions 160-218 and 743-854. Because no day 14 peak-response samples were available, the repertoires could be characterized only after the peak T cell response.

The CDR3 has 16 amino acids, counting the end cysteine and phenylalanine. The kept DNA is CDR3 alone, 48 bases in frame from the first base. The germline V gene specifies LGHNA as CDR1 and YSLEER as CDR2. V is clipped by 3 bases and J by 3 bases, and the sequence between their germline boundaries is 15 bases long. The receptor was isolated from an adult in good health. The chain is encoded by TRBV4-3 joined to TRBJ1-3, and TRBD1 may be the D gene, going by 5 matching bases. This material consisted of peripheral blood, taken on day 0 of AZD1222 vaccination. The DNA sequence is given as TGCGCCAGCAGCCATACGGGGGAGATAGGTGGAAACACCATATATTTT. Its protein is CASSHTGEIGGNTIYF.